The 2 T cell receptor beta chains listed next were all sequenced from one sample in a study of a mutant IDH1 vaccine in newly diagnosed glioma. Stated time point: baseline, week 1 (first vaccination visit). Regarding treatment: pre-vaccination baseline after standard-of-care therapy. Profiled with immunoSEQ multiplex PCR; TCRdb holds only in-frame clones, not every one. The sample has about 34,000 clones, 60% to 85% seen once. Source: peripheral blood mononuclear cells (PBMCs), taken from a glioma patient treated with radiotherapy, temozolomide or both. The source is a man between 50 and 59 years old with glioma. Some clones in this sample may be carry-over from other donors' samples.

The chain is built from TRBV5-1 and TRBJ1-1, with TRBD1 matching over 8 bases. Trimming took 4 bases from V and 7 from J; bases not matched to a gene: 6. The V gene's germline CDR1 is SGHRS and CDR2 YFSETQ. The CDR3 consists of 13 residues. DNA of the CDR3: TGCGCCAGCAGCCTTGGGACAGGACGTGAAGCTTTCTTT. Translated, it gives CASSLGTGREAFF.

J is TRBJ1-5 and V is TRBV6-6; D is possibly TRBD1 (6 bases). Trimming pared 4 bases from V and 1 base from J, leaving 8 bases between. Looked up from germline, CDR1 is MNHNY and CDR2 is SVGAGI (reference sequence). The CDR3 has 14 amino acids. CDR3 protein: CASSSGASNQPQHF. The CDR3 region has the DNA TGTGCCAGCAGTTCAGGGGCGAGCAATCAGCCCCAGCATTTT.